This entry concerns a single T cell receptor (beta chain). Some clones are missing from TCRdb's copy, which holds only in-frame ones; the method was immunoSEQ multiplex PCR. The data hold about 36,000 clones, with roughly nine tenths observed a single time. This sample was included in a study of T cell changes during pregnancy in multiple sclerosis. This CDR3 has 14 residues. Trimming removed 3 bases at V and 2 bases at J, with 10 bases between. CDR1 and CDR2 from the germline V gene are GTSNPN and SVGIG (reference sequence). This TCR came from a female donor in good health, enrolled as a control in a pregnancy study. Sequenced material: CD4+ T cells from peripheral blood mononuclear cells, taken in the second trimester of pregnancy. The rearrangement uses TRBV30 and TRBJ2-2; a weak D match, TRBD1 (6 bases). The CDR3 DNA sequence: TGTGCCTGGAGCCCGGGACAAAACACCGGGGAGCTGTTTTTT. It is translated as CAWSPGQNTGELFF.